The clone carrying this T cell receptor (beta chain) is termed medium-sized. What it recognizes is unknown. This CDR3 has 15 amino acids. The germline CDR1 and CDR2 sequences are MNHGY and SAAAGT. Trimming pared 5 bases from V and 5 bases from J, leaving 17 bases between. The sample belongs to a study of T cells in localized non-small cell lung cancer. The data were produced by immunoSEQ multiplex PCR, yet TCRdb's version contains in-frame clones alone and is incomplete. The sample includes under 2,500 clones, less than 25% of them seen just once. Study-wide results and caveats: Of the tissues analyzed, uninvolved adjacent lung showed maximal T cell clonality, greater than tumor. Turning up in adjacent lung were a median about 56 of the top 100 tumor clones. Without multi-region sequencing, intratumor heterogeneity could not be excluded.

The V and J genes are TRBV6-8 and TRBJ2-3; D is perhaps TRBD1 or TRBD2 (6 bases each). The sequence was obtained from a male donor older than 55 with stage I lung adenocarcinoma. Specimen: lung tumor tissue, collected before any cancer treatment. The CDR3 DNA follows: TGTGCCAGCAGTGACGGGGGCCTGAGAGAAGATACGCAGTATTTT. It codes for CASSDGGLREDTQYF.